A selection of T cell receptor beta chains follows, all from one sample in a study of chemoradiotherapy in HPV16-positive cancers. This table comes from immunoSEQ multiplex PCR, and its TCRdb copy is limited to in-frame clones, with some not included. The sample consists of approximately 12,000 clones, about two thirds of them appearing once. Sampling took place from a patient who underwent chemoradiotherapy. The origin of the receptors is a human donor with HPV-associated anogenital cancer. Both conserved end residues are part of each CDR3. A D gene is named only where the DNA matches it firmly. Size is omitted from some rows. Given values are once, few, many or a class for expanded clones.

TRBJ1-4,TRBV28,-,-,TGTGCCAGCAGGGTCGGGGGGGTAAATGAAAAACTGTTTTTT,CASRVGGVNEKLFF
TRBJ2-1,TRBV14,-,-,TGTGCCAGCAGCCAACAACAGGGTTACAATGAGCAGTTCTTC,CASSQQQGYNEQFF
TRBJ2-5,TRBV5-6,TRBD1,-,TGTGCCAGTAACAGGGGGCAGGAGGAGACCCAGTACTTC,CASNRGQEETQYF
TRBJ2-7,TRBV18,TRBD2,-,TGTGCCAGCTCTCCTAGCGGACAAGCCTCCTACGAGCAGTACTTC,CASSPSGQASYEQYF
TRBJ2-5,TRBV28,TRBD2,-,TGTGCCAGCGGAAAAATGAGGACTAGCGGGCCTAGGCGGGAGACCCAGTACTTC,CASGKMRTSGPRRETQYF
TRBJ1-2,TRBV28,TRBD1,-,TGTGCCAGCAGTTTACCCCCGGGACAGGGGTTCGGCTACACCTTC,CASSLPPGQGFGYTF
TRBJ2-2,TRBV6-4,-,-,TGTGCCAGCAGTGAAGGGGGAGACACCGGGGAGCTGTTTTTT,CASSEGGDTGELFF
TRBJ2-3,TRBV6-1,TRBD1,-,TGTGCCAGCAGAGGACAGGCAATAGATACGCAGTATTTT,CASRGQAIDTQYF
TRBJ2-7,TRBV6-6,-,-,TGTGCCAGCAGTCCCACAGGGTACGGCGAGCAGTACTTC,CASSPTGYGEQYF
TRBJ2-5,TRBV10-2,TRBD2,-,TGCGCCAGCAGTGATGGCCTAGCGGGCCAAGAGACCCAGTACTTC,CASSDGLAGQETQYF
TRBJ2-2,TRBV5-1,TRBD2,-,TGCGCCAGCAGCCCGAGACTTAGCGGGGAAAACACCGGGGAGCTGTTTTTT,CASSPRLSGENTGELFF
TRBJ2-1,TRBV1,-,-,TGCACCAGCAGCCAAGATTGGGGTCGGGAGCGTTCCTACAATGAGCAGTTCTTC,CTSSQDWGRERSYNEQFF
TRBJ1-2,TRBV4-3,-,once,TGCGCCAGCAGCCAAGGCCGGGGGCGGGACTATGGCTACACCTTC,CASSQGRGRDYGYTF
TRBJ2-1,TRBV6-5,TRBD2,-,TGTGCCAGCAGTTCCATTGGACTAGCCGTCCCCAATGAGCAGTTCTTC,CASSSIGLAVPNEQFF
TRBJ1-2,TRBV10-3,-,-,TGTGCCATCACCCCCAGGGGATTCGGCTATGGCTACACCTTC,CAITPRGFGYGYTF
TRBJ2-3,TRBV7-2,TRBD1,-,TGTGCCAGCTCGAAGGGACAGGGGGCTTATATCACAGATACGCAGTATTTT,CASSKGQGAYITDTQYF
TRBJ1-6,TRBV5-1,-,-,TGCGCCAGCAGCTCCGCAACAGGGCTGTTGGGTAATTCACCCCTCCACTTT,CASSSATGLLGNSPLHF
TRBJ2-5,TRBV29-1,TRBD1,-,TGCAGCTATGGACAGGCCCAAGAGACCCAGTACTTC,CSYGQAQETQYF
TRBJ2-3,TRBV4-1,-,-,TGCGCCAGCAGCCAACAGACAGGTTCTACAGATACGCAGTATTTT,CASSQQTGSTDTQYF
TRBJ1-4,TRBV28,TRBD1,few,TGTGCCAGCAGTTTCTGGGACAGGGGTGAAAAACTGTTTTTT,CASSFWDRGEKLFF
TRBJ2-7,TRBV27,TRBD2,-,TGTGCCAGCAGTTCTCCCGCCGTAGCGGGAAGCTCCTACGAGCAGTACTTC,CASSSPAVAGSSYEQYF
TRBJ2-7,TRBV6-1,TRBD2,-,TGTGCCAGCAGTGAAATTAACGAGCGGGAGCTCTACGAGCAGTACTTC,CASSEINERELYEQYF
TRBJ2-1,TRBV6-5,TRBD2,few,TGTGCCAGCAGTTACGCGGGAGGCGAGTACAATGAGCAGTTCTTC,CASSYAGGEYNEQFF
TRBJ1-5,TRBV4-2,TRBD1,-,TGTGCCAGCAGCCCCGACAGGGGGCCGGGTCAGCCCCAGCATTTT,CASSPDRGPGQPQHF
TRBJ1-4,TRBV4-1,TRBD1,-,TGCGCCAGCAGCCTAACCGGGACAGGGTATGAAAAACTGTTTTTT,CASSLTGTGYEKLFF
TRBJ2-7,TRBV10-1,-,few,TGCGCCAGCAGTGAGTCGAAAGTGGGCGAGCAGTACTTC,CASSESKVGEQYF
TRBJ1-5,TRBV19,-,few,TGTGCCAGTAGTATCAAACACAATCAGCCCCAGCATTTT,CASSIKHNQPQHF
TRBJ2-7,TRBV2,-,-,TGTGCCAGTCAGGGTAGCAGGTACGAGCAGTACTTC,CASQGSRYEQYF
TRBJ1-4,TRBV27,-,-,TGTGCCAGCAGTTTATGGGGTTTTAATGAAAAACTGTTTTTT,CASSLWGFNEKLFF
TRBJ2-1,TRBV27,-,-,TGTGCCAGCAGTTTAAGAGATTTCGGCAATGAGCAGTTCTTC,CASSLRDFGNEQFF
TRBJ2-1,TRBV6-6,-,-,TGTGCCAGCAGCCCAGACAATGAGCAGTTCTTC,CASSPDNEQFF
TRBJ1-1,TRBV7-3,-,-,TGTGCCAGCAGCGTGACCGCGGACACTGAAGCTTTCTTT,CASSVTADTEAFF
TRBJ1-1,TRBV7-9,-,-,TGTGCCAGCAGCTTAGTGGTCGGGCAGAACACTGAAGCTTTCTTT,CASSLVVGQNTEAFF
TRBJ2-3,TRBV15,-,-,TGTGCCACCAGCGGAACACGCACAGATACGCAGTATTTT,CATSGTRTDTQYF
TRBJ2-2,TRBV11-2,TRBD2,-,TGTGCCAGCGTCGCTAGCGGGTATTCCGGGGAGCTGTTTTTT,CASVASGYSGELFF
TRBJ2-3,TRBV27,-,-,TGTGCCAGTTCTCAGGGCCCAATGGCAGATACGCAGTATTTT,CASSQGPMADTQYF
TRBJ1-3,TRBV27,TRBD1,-,TGTGCCAGCAGGCCGGGACAGAGCTCTGGAAACACCATATATTTT,CASRPGQSSGNTIYF
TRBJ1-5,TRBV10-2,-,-,TGCGCCAGCAGTGACAGGAGCAATCAGCCCCAGCATTTT,CASSDRSNQPQHF
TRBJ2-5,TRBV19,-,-,TGTGCCAGTAGTGCCTCAGAAGAGACCCAGTACTTC,CASSASEETQYF
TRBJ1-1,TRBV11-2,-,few,TGTGCCAGCAGCTCCAAGGTTGGGGACACTGAAGCTTTCTTT,CASSSKVGDTEAFF
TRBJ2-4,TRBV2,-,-,TGTGCCAGCAGTGAAGCGATGGGGGTAGCCAAAAACATTCAGTACTTC,CASSEAMGVAKNIQYF
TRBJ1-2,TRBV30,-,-,TGTGCCTGGAGTGTACGGTTCGTATCTGGGAAGAATGGCTACACCTTC,CAWSVRFVSGKNGYTF
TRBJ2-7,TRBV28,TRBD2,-,TGTGCCAGCACCGAGCTGATGGAAGCGGGAGCTACCTACGAGCAGTACTTC,CASTELMEAGATYEQYF
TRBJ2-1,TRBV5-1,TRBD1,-,TGCGCCAGCAGCTTGGGGGACAGTACCAATGAGCAGTTCTTC,CASSLGDSTNEQFF
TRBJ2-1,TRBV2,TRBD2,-,TGTGCCAGCACGCGTTTAGCGGGAGGGACGGGGGCTACAAATGAGCAGTTCTTC,CASTRLAGGTGATNEQFF
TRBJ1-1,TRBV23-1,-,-,TGCGCCAGCAGACAGAACACTGAAGCTTTCTTT,CASRQNTEAFF
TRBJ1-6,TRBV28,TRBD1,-,TGTGCCAGCAGACTCGACAGGGTCTCACCCCTCCACTTT,CASRLDRVSPLHF
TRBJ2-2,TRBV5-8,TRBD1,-,TGTGCCAGCAGCTTGGGGGTCTGGTGGGACAGCAACACCGGGGAGCTGTTTTTT,CASSLGVWWDSNTGELFF
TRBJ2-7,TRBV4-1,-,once,TGCGCCAGCAGCCAAGCCGCCGGGACGGATGGCGAGCAGTACTTC,CASSQAAGTDGEQYF
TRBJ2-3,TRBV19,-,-,TGTGCCAGTAGTATAGATAGTTCCGGACTTTTAAGCACAGATACGCAGTATTTT,CASSIDSSGLLSTDTQYF
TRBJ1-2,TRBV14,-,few,TGTGCCAGCAGCCGTCATGTTGACCAGGGAGGTGGCTACACCTTC,CASSRHVDQGGGYTF
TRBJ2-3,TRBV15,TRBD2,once,TGTGCCACCAGCAGAGACGATCTGGACCAACTAGCGGGGCGCACAGATACGCAGTATTTT,CATSRDDLDQLAGRTDTQYF